Below, one TCR beta chain is given with its context. The data derive from a study of shared clonotypes between healthy human individuals. For each subset, genomic DNA was distributed in equal portions over several immunoSEQ plates. Profiled with immunoSEQ multiplex PCR; TCRdb holds only in-frame clones, not every one. The table records 100,000 to 120,000 clones, about 70% of them present only once. V lost 5 bases and J lost 8; bases outside the gene matches: 3. The CDR3 contains 12 residues. Germline loops: CDR1 SEHNR, CDR2 FQNEAQ (reference sequence). The genes are TRBV7-9 and TRBJ1-5; TRBD1 matches 7 bases. This TCR was sampled from a woman in her twenties or thirties in good health. Sequences were obtained from memory CD8+ T cells sorted from blood. This sample's subset: CD45RO+ cells pooled with CCR7-negative TemRA cells. CDR3 in DNA: TGTGCCAGCAGCAACGACAGGGAGCCCCAGCATTTT. It codes for CASSNDREPQHF.